This T cell receptor (beta chain) was observed in a study of Ad26.COV2.S vaccination and SARS-CoV-2 variants. Measured with immunoSEQ multiplex PCR; TCRdb has only the in-frame clones, and not every one. The sample holds more than 350,000 clones, 90% seen once. As for treatment: roughly 19 received Ad26.COV2.S at low or high dose, single or two shots; several received placebo; per-sample allocation not given. Day 63 following the first vaccine or placebo injection was when the samples were taken. On this clone itself: Its antigen is undetermined.

Study-level points and caveats: Possibly, TCR breadth and depth analyses underestimated total T cell responses. Reported findings describe substantial breadth in spike-specific CD8+ and CD4+ T cell responses following vaccination.

The germline V and J ends were trimmed by 6 bases and 4 bases, with 11 bases remaining between them. Germline V gene lookup returns CDR1 LNHDA and CDR2 SQIVND (reference sequence). The CDR3 runs to 13 residues. The receptor was derived from a person aged 18-60 years who received the Ad26.COV2.S COVID-19 vaccine or a placebo. The J gene is TRBJ2-3, the V gene TRBV19, with D perhaps being TRBD1 or TRBD2 (5 bases each). The material sequenced was peripheral blood, taken in a trial of Ad26.COV2.S vaccine versus placebo. Here the CDR3 reads CASSLGGPDTQYF. CDR3 bases: TGTGCCAGTAGCCTTGGGGGACCAGATACGCAGTATTTT. Filled out from reference TRBV19 and TRBJ2-3, the complete variable domain reads DGGITQSPKYLFRKEGQNVTLSCEQNLNHDAMYWYRQDPGQGLRLIYYSQIVNDFQKGDIAEGYSVSREKKESFPLTVTSAQKNPTAFYLCASSLGGPDTQYFGPGTRLTVL.